The 5 T cell receptor beta chains below were found in one sample sequenced in a study of Graves' ophthalmopathy and Graves' hyperthyroidism. CDR3 regions of TCR beta were amplified from RNA transcripts. First-round RT-PCR used HTBI primers; second-round multiplex PCR followed. TCRdb re-called the multiplex PCR reads with MiXCR, one entry per CDR3 protein. Of approximately 700,000 distinct CDR3 sequences in the sample, about 41% were seen once. Sequencing was done on a sample of peripheral blood. The receptors here all came from an adult man with Graves' ophthalmopathy.

The chain employs TRBV15 and TRBJ2-5; TRBD2 aligns across 8 bases. Germline V gene sequence: CDR1 LNHNV, CDR2 YYDKDF (reference sequence). The CDR3 runs to 16 residues. J lost 2 bases, V lost 3 bases, and 8 bases had no gene match. In DNA form, the CDR3 reads TGTGCCACCAGCAGCAAGGACTCTAGCGGGCAAGAGACCCAGTACTTC. This encodes CATSSKDSSGQETQYF.

This clonotype was recorded many times. V and J are TRBV15 and TRBJ2-7; 8 bases are shared with TRBD1. The CDR3 contains 13 residues. V trimming: 4 bases; J trimming: 2 bases; junction bases outside the gene matches: 1. The germline CDR1 and CDR2 sequences are LNHNV and YYDKDF (reference sequence). The CDR3 nucleotides read TGTGCCACCAGCAACAGGGGGACCTACGAGCAGTACTTC. Protein product: CATSNRGTYEQYF. Filled out from reference TRBV15 and TRBJ2-7, the complete variable domain reads DAMVIQNPRYQVTQFGKPVTLSCSQTLNHNVMYWYQQKSSQAPKLLFHYYDKDFNNEADTPDNFQSRRPNTSFCFLDIRSPGLGDTAMYLCATSNRGTYEQYFGPGTRLTVT.

This clonotype was counted only a few times. The chain recombines TRBV20-1 with TRBJ2-7; 11 nucleotides match TRBD2. CDR1 and CDR2 (germline): DFQATT, SNEGSKA (reference sequence). The CDR3 totals 14 residues. J lost 4 bases, V lost 3 bases, and 5 bases had no gene match. The CDR3 DNA reads as TGCAGTGCTAGTTCGACTAGCGGGGTGTACGAGCAGTACTTC. Translated, it gives CSASSTSGVYEQYF.

The sample holds a few counts of this clonotype. This sequence joins TRBV30 and TRBJ1-6; D uncertain. V lost 0 bases and J lost 6, with 9 bases in between. CDR3 size: 14 residues. CDR1 is GTSNPN and CDR2 is SVGIG in the germline V gene (reference sequence). Here the CDR3 DNA reads TGTGCCTGGAGTGTGAGGCAGACTAATTCACCCCTCCACTTT. Translated: CAWSVRQTNSPLHF.

This clonotype was recorded many times. This CDR3 reads CASRDRLNEKLFF. As DNA, the CDR3 is TGTGCCAGCAGGGACAGGCTTAATGAAAAACTGTTTTTT. The chain combines TRBV2 with TRBJ1-4; 7 bases line up with TRBD1. This CDR3 region has 13 residues. Trimming at V came to 6 bases and at J to 4 bases, leaving 2 bases not matched to a gene. The germline V gene encodes CDR1 SNHLY and CDR2 FYNNEI.